The T cell receptor (beta chain) under discussion was sequenced for a study of T-cell reconstitution after alpha-beta-depleted transplantation in children. This CDR3 is 16 amino acids long. In germline, CDR1 is SGHRS, CDR2 YFSETQ. The V gene end was trimmed by 4 bases and the J gene end by 1 base; junction bases not matched to a gene: 6. The authors prepared the TCRbeta library with unique molecular identifiers. TCRdb reprocessed the PCR reads via MiXCR and lists one record per CDR3 protein. The sample has under 750,000 distinct CDR3 sequences, approximately 22% seen once. This clonotype showed up just a few times.

The chain combines TRBV5-1 with TRBJ2-2, with 8 bases identical to TRBD1. The sequence came from a boy in the first two years of life who had a stem cell transplant for acute myeloid leukemia, so the T cells may come from the graft donor. The sequenced sample was PBMCs, mostly from graft donor cells, obtained 360 days after TCRalphabeta/CD19-depleted stem cell transplant. Here the CDR3 DNA reads TGCGCCAGCAGCAACAGGACAGGGAGGAACACCGGGGAGCTGTTTTTT. It encodes CASSNRTGRNTGELFF.